This passage covers 2 T cell receptor beta chains from one sample sequenced in a study of blood T cell repertoires in COVID-19. Assay used: immunoSEQ multiplex PCR; TCRdb lists only in-frame clones, some missing. The sample holds roughly 100,000 clones, 70% to 90% seen once. Source material: peripheral blood. The receptor set was obtained from a woman older than 75 with active COVID-19.

This rearrangement joins TRBV3-1 (or the pseudogene TRBV3-2) to TRBJ2-5; D gene unclear. The germline V gene encodes CDR1 LGHDT and CDR2 YNNKEL (reference sequence). With 5 bases removed from V and 1 base from J, the gap between germline ends came to 8 bases. The CDR3 extends over 13 amino acids. CDR3 coding DNA: TGTGCCAGCAGCTTAATCGGCCAAGAGACCCAGTACTTC. It codes for CASSLIGQETQYF.

The rearrangement links TRBV15 to TRBJ2-5; 9 bases are a match to TRBD1. The CDR3 totals 16 residues. Germline V gene lookup returns CDR1 LNHNV and CDR2 YYDKDF (reference sequence). Trimming removed 3 bases from V and 2 bases from J; junction bases left unmatched: 7. The CDR3 sequence: CATSSDRGDGQETQYF. As DNA, the CDR3 is TGTGCCACCAGCAGCGACAGGGGGGATGGGCAAGAGACCCAGTACTTC.